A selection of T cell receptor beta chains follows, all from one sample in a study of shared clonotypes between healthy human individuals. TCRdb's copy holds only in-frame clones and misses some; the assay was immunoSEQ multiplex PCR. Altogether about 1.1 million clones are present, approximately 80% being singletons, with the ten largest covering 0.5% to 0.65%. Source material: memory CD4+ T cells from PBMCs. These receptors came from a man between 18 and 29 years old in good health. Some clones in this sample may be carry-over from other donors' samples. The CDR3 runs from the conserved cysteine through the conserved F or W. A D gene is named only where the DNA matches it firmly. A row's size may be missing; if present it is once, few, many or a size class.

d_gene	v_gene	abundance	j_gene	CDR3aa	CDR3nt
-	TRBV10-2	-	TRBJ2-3	CASSVIAADTQYF	TGCGCCAGCAGTGTGATAGCAGCGGATACGCAGTATTTT
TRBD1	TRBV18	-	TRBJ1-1	CASSRGQGSAEAFF	TGTGCCAGCTCACGGGGACAGGGATCCGCTGAAGCTTTCTTT
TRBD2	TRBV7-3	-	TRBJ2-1	CASSSGSGTYNEQFF	TGTGCCAGCAGCTCCGGTAGCGGGACCTACAATGAGCAGTTCTTC
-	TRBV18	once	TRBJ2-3	CASSPPAGTDTQYF	TGTGCCAGCTCACCACCGGCTGGCACAGATACGCAGTATTTT
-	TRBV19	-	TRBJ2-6	CASQEGPSGRANVLTF	TGTGCCTCTCAAGAGGGCCCCTCTGGCAGGGCCAACGTCCTGACTTTC
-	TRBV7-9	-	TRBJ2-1	CASSSLSQSSYNEQFF	TGTGCCAGCAGCTCCCTCAGCCAGAGCTCCTACAATGAGCAGTTCTTC
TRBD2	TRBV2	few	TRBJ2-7	CASGEWTSGAYEQYF	TGTGCCAGCGGCGAGTGGACTAGCGGAGCCTACGAGCAGTACTTC
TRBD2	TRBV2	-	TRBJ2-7	CASSLLGTSGAYEQYF	TGTGCCAGCAGCTTACTGGGGACTAGCGGTGCCTACGAGCAGTACTTC
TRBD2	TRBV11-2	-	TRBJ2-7	CASTFSSGSPKQYF	TGTGCCAGCACCTTTTCTAGCGGGAGTCCGAAGCAGTACTTC
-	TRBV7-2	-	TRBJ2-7	CASSLTGPTPTIEQYF	TGTGCCAGCAGCTTAACGGGGCCAACCCCCACAATAGAGCAGTACTTC
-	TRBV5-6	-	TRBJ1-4	CASVMSGVDNEKLFF	TGTGCCAGCGTGATGTCGGGGGTAGATAATGAAAAACTGTTTTTT
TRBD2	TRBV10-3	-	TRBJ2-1	CAIRVLTSGSRNEQFF	TGTGCCATCAGGGTACTAACTAGCGGGAGTAGGAATGAGCAGTTCTTC
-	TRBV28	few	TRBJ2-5	CASSHQETQYF	TGTGCCAGCAGCCACCAAGAGACCCAGTACTTC
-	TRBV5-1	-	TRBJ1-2	CASSLAPGDYGYTF	TGCGCCAGCAGCTTGGCCCCGGGGGACTATGGCTACACCTTC
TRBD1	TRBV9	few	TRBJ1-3	CASSVDARSQGGLYF	TGTGCCAGCAGCGTAGATGCTCGAAGCCAAGGGGGCTTATATTTT
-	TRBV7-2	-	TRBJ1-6	CASNLNSPLHF	TGTGCCAGCAACTTGAATTCACCCCTCCACTTT
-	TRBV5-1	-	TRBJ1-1	CASSLDTGRGTEAFF	TGCGCCAGCAGCTTAGACACAGGGAGGGGAACTGAAGCTTTCTTT
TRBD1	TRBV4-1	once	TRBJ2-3	CASSQDTARVGGTDTHYF	TGCGCCAGCAGCCAAGATACGGCCAGGGTAGGGGGCACAGATACGCATTATTTT
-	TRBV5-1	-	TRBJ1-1	CASGHSGTANTEAFF	TGCGCCAGCGGCCACTCCGGGACGGCGAACACTGAAGCTTTCTTT
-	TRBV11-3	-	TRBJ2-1	CASSLPTANEQFF	TGTGCCAGCAGCTTACCGACGGCGAATGAGCAGTTCTTC
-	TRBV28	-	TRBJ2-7	CASTGGSSSTYEQYF	TGTGCCAGCACGGGGGGCTCCTCAAGTACCTACGAGCAGTACTTC
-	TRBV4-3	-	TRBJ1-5	CASSQDNGGQPQHF	TGCGCCAGCAGCCAAGATAACGGTGGGCAGCCCCAGCATTTT
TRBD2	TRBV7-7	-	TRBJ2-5	CASSPRLAGRETQYF	TGTGCCAGCAGCCCGAGACTAGCGGGACGAGAGACCCAGTACTTC
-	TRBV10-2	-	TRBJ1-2	CASSDPREGSPYYGYTF	TGCGCCAGCAGTGACCCCCGGGAGGGGTCCCCCTACTATGGCTACACCTTC
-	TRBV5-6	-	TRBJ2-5	CASSSPGQETQYF	TGTGCCAGCAGCTCGCCGGGACAAGAGACCCAGTACTTC
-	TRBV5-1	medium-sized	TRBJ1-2	CASRQGQANYGYTF	TGCGCCAGCAGACAGGGACAAGCTAACTATGGCTACACCTTC
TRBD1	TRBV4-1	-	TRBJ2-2	CASSPRQGTNTGELFF	TGCGCCAGCAGCCCACGACAGGGAACGAACACCGGGGAGCTGTTTTTT
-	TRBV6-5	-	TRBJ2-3	CASSYLGFTDTQYF	TGTGCCAGCAGTTACCTTGGGTTCACAGATACGCAGTATTTT
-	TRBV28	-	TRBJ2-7	CASNIPSGSSYEQYF	TGTGCCAGCAATATCCCCAGCGGCAGCTCCTACGAGCAGTACTTC
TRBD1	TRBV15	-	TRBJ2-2	CATSRGGTVNTGELFF	TGTGCCACCAGCAGAGGTGGGACAGTGAACACCGGGGAGCTGTTTTTT
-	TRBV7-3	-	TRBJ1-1	CASSEKGVNTEAFF	TGTGCCAGCAGTGAAAAAGGGGTGAACACTGAAGCTTTCTTT
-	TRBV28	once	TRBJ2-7	CASSLQGQLNLEQYF	TGTGCCAGCAGTTTACAGGGGCAACTTAATCTCGAGCAGTACTTC
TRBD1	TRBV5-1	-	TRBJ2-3	CASSPGQGEDTQYF	TGCGCCAGCAGCCCGGGACAGGGGGAAGATACGCAGTATTTT
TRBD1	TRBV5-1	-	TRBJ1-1	CASSRQGGPTGTEAFF	TGCGCCAGCAGCCGCCAGGGGGGCCCAACGGGCACTGAAGCTTTCTTT
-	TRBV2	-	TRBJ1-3	CASTPGASSGNTIYF	TGTGCCAGCACCCCTGGGGCCAGCTCTGGAAACACCATATATTTT
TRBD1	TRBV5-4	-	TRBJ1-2	CASSWDRGIYGYTF	TGTGCCAGCAGCTGGGACAGGGGGATCTATGGCTACACCTTC
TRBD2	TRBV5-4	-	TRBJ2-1	CASSFPSGRSHNEQFF	TGTGCCAGCAGCTTCCCCAGCGGGAGGTCCCACAATGAGCAGTTCTTC
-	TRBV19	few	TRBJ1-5	CASSIEGNQPQHF	TGTGCCAGTAGTATTGAGGGCAATCAGCCCCAGCATTTT
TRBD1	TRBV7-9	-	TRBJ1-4	CASGKGGLSEKLFF	TGTGCCAGCGGCAAAGGGGGCTTGAGTGAAAAACTGTTTTTT
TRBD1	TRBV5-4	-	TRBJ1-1	CASNPGGENTEAFF	TGTGCCAGCAACCCAGGGGGCGAGAACACTGAAGCTTTCTTT
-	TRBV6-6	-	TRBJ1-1	CASRLGDKNTEAFF	TGTGCCAGCAGACTCGGGGACAAGAACACTGAAGCTTTCTTT
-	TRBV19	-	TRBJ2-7	CASSMGRAYEQYF	TGTGCCAGTAGTATGGGGAGAGCCTACGAGCAGTACTTC
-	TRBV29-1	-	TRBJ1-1	CSVALIGGAVTEAFF	TGCAGCGTTGCTTTGATCGGGGGCGCGGTTACTGAAGCTTTCTTT
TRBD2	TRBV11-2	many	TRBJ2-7	CASSTGTSEPYEQYF	TGTGCCAGCAGCACCGGGACTAGCGAGCCCTACGAGCAGTACTTC
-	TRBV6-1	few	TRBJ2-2	CASSEAGGFRELFF	TGTGCCAGCAGTGAAGCAGGGGGGTTCCGGGAGCTGTTTTTT
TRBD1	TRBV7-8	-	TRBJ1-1	CASSGRQGVGEAFF	TGTGCCAGCAGCGGCCGACAGGGTGTCGGGGAAGCTTTCTTT
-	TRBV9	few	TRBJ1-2	CASSVDKGPAKYYGYTF	TGTGCCAGCAGCGTAGACAAGGGTCCCGCGAAATACTATGGCTACACCTTC
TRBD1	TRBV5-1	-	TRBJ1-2	CASSSSLQGAQYGYTF	TGCGCCAGCAGCTCCAGTTTACAGGGGGCCCAGTATGGCTACACCTTC
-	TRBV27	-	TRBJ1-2	CASSLAGSYGYTF	TGTGCCAGCAGTTTGGCAGGGTCATATGGCTACACCTTC
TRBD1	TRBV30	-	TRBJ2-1	CAWITTGVRPYNEQFF	TGTGCCTGGATCACGACAGGGGTTCGGCCCTACAATGAGCAGTTCTTC
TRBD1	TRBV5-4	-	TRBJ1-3	CASSLGGTAGNTIYF	TGTGCCAGCAGCCTTGGGGGGACAGCTGGAAACACCATATATTTT
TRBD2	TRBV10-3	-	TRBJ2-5	CAISELGSGETQYF	TGTGCCATCAGTGAGTTGGGTAGCGGGGAGACCCAGTACTTC
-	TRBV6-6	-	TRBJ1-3	CASKVPSGNTIYF	TGTGCCAGCAAGGTCCCCTCTGGAAACACCATATATTTT